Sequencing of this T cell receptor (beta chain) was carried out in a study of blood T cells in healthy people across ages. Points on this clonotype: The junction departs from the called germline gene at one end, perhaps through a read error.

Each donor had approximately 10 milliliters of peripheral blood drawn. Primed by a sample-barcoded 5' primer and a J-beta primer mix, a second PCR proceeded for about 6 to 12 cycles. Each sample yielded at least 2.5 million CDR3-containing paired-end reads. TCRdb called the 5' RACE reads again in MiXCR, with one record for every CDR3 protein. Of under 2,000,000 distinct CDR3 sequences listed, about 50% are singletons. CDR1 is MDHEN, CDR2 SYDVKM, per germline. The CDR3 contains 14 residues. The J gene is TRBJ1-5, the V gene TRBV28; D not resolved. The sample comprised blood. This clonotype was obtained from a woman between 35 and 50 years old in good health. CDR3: CASSLVGSNQSQHF. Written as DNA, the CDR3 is TGTGCCAGCAGTTTAGTTGGGAGCAATCAGTCCCAGCATTTT.